The rows below give T cell receptor beta chains drawn from one sample of a study of beta chain features in type 1 diabetes. Generated by immunoSEQ multiplex PCR, the TCRdb table keeps only in-frame clones and is missing some. The sample lists some 150,000 clones, more than 9% occurring once. Input material: naive CD4+ T cells from blood. These receptors were taken from a young man in good health. Both conserved end residues are part of each CDR3. The D gene is left open where the match is weak. Clone size is stated in some rows and not others, as once, few, many or a class when expanded.

V gene	J gene	D gene	clone size	CDR3 protein	CDR3 DNA
TRBV4-3	TRBJ2-7	-	many	CASSQNGGPSSYEQYF	TGCGCCAGCAGCCAGAATGGCGGTCCGAGCTCCTACGAGCAGTACTTC
TRBV10-3	TRBJ1-6	TRBD1	few	CAISGGQGTDNSPLHF	TGTGCCATCAGCGGAGGACAGGGGACGGATAATTCACCCCTCCACTTT
TRBV4-2	TRBJ1-3	-	few	CASSHPLLGGAQFYSSGNTIYF	TGTGCCAGCAGCCATCCCCTCCTCGGGGGGGCTCAGTTCTACAGCTCTGGAAACACCATATATTTT
TRBV19	TRBJ2-7	TRBD2	-	CASSIVGTSGRYEQYF	TGTGCCAGTAGTATAGTCGGGACTAGCGGGCGGTACGAGCAGTACTTC
TRBV15	TRBJ2-5	-	-	CATSSPKSRIQETQYF	TGTGCCACCAGCAGTCCCAAGAGTCGCATACAAGAGACCCAGTACTTC
TRBV7-9	TRBJ2-3	TRBD2	-	CASSLGQPAGGGTDTQYF	TGTGCCAGCAGCTTGGGACAGCCAGCGGGGGGTGGGACAGATACGCAGTATTTT
TRBV23-1	TRBJ1-4	TRBD1	many	CASSSGTGGEKLFF	TGCGCCAGCAGTAGCGGGACAGGGGGCGAAAAACTGTTTTTT
TRBV6-5	TRBJ2-3	TRBD1	-	CASSPRTGRSDTQYF	TGTGCCAGCAGTCCTAGGACAGGGAGGTCAGATACGCAGTATTTT
TRBV6-5	TRBJ2-7	-	-	CASSSPGQPEQYF	TGTGCCAGCAGTTCACCGGGACAACCCGAGCAGTACTTC
TRBV9	TRBJ2-3	-	-	CASQRDSYTDTQYF	TGTGCCAGTCAAAGGGACTCTTATACAGATACGCAGTATTTT
TRBV20-1	TRBJ2-1	TRBD2	few	CRGSRLAEQFF	TGCAGGGGCTCACGACTAGCGGAGCAGTTCTTC
TRBV9	TRBJ2-2	TRBD2	-	CASNMLSVAGWAGELFF	TGTGCCAGCAACATGCTATCCGTAGCGGGGTGGGCCGGGGAGCTGTTTTTT
TRBV27	TRBJ2-2	-	few	CASSLGGTGELFF	TGTGCCAGCAGTTTAGGAGGGACCGGGGAGCTGTTTTTT
TRBV7-8	TRBJ2-7	-	-	CASSLREARGAYEQYF	TGTGCCAGCAGCTTAAGGGAGGCCAGGGGGGCCTACGAGCAGTACTTC
TRBV30	TRBJ2-1	TRBD2	few	CAWRSVAGGTREQFF	TGTGCCTGGAGGAGTGTAGCGGGGGGGACGCGGGAGCAGTTCTTC
TRBV5-1	TRBJ1-1	-	-	CASRAGVNTEAFF	TGCGCCAGCAGGGCAGGGGTGAACACTGAAGCTTTCTTT
TRBV19	TRBJ1-2	-	few	CASSISGDLPGYTF	TGTGCCAGTAGTATTTCGGGGGACCTTCCCGGCTACACCTTC
TRBV2	TRBJ2-2	-	-	CASSEATGHTGELFF	TGTGCCAGCAGTGAAGCGACAGGCCACACCGGGGAGCTGTTTTTT
TRBV19	TRBJ1-5	-	few	CATGGRDSNQPQHF	TGTGCCACAGGTGGACGGGATAGCAATCAGCCCCAGCATTTT
TRBV5-1	TRBJ2-7	-	-	CASSIDSYEQYF	TGCGCCAGCAGCATCGACAGCTACGAGCAGTACTTC
TRBV6-5	TRBJ2-3	-	few	CASSLTASTDTQYF	TGTGCCAGCAGTCTGACAGCTAGCACAGATACGCAGTATTTT
TRBV7-9	TRBJ2-7	TRBD1	few	CASSAPGQADEQYF	TGTGCCAGCAGCGCACCGGGACAGGCGGACGAGCAGTACTTC
TRBV15	TRBJ1-1	-	many	CATSRIREDTEAFF	TGTGCCACCAGCAGAATCAGGGAGGACACTGAAGCTTTCTTT
TRBV7-3	TRBJ2-5	TRBD1	few	CASSPSGGQETQYF	TGTGCCAGCAGCCCTTCAGGGGGCCAAGAGACCCAGTACTTC
TRBV5-1	TRBJ2-3	TRBD2	many	CASSWTSGSSTDTQYF	TGCGCCAGCAGCTGGACTAGCGGGTCCTCGACAGATACGCAGTATTTT
TRBV7-2	TRBJ1-2	-	few	CASSLKGVAGSYGYTF	TGTGCCAGCAGCTTAAAGGGGGTCGCAGGCTCCTATGGCTACACCTTC
TRBV5-8	TRBJ2-5	-	-	CASSLADRPQETQYF	TGTGCCAGCAGCTTGGCTGACAGGCCCCAAGAGACCCAGTACTTC
TRBV7-2	TRBJ2-5	TRBD1	-	CASSSGQGPFQETQYF	TGTGCCAGCAGCTCGGGACAGGGGCCATTCCAAGAGACCCAGTACTTC
TRBV19	TRBJ1-5	-	few	CASREGVGQSNQPQHF	TGTGCCAGTAGGGAAGGGGTTGGACAAAGCAATCAGCCCCAGCATTTT
TRBV13	TRBJ2-2	-	-	CASRLLNTGELFF	TGTGCCAGCAGACTCCTGAACACCGGGGAGCTGTTTTTT
TRBV7-2	TRBJ1-5	TRBD1	few	CASSSYWAGGSGNQPQHF	TGTGCCAGCAGCTCATACTGGGCAGGGGGATCAGGAAATCAGCCCCAGCATTTT
TRBV6-5	TRBJ2-7	-	-	CASSYSGAVGYEQYF	TGTGCCAGCAGTTACTCAGGGGCGGTCGGCTACGAGCAGTACTTC
TRBV19	TRBJ2-1	TRBD2	-	CASSIGGGGGQFF	TGTGCCAGTAGTATAGGTGGCGGGGGGGGGCAGTTCTTC
TRBV19	TRBJ2-4	TRBD1	-	CASSISTGADKNIQYF	TGTGCCAGTAGTATATCGACAGGGGCGGACAAAAACATTCAGTACTTC
TRBV9	TRBJ2-7	TRBD2	many	CASNPSGEPGEQYF	TGTGCCAGCAACCCTAGCGGGGAACCGGGGGAGCAGTACTTC
TRBV9	TRBJ2-7	TRBD1	-	CASSVGGTGAPGEQYF	TGTGCCAGCAGCGTAGGTGGGACAGGGGCGCCAGGCGAGCAGTACTTC
TRBV11-2	TRBJ2-2	-	few	CASSFIAGDVSGELFF	TGTGCCAGCAGCTTCATTGCAGGGGATGTTTCCGGGGAGCTGTTTTTT
TRBV18	TRBJ1-5	-	few	CASSPQLNNQPQHF	TGTGCCAGCTCACCACAGCTTAACAATCAGCCCCAGCATTTT
TRBV30	TRBJ2-1	-	-	CAWSFDSSYNEQFF	TGTGCCTGGAGTTTCGATAGCTCCTACAATGAGCAGTTCTTC
TRBV6-6	TRBJ2-7	-	-	CASSYQRAVNYEQYF	TGTGCCAGCAGTTACCAGCGGGCCGTGAACTACGAGCAGTACTTC
TRBV5-1	TRBJ1-2	-	-	CASSLVPTEGNYGYTF	TGCGCCAGCAGCTTGGTACCGACGGAGGGTAACTATGGCTACACCTTC
TRBV7-3	TRBJ2-1	TRBD2	few	CASSPGGNEQFF	TGTGCCAGCAGCCCGGGGGGTAATGAGCAGTTCTTC
TRBV15	TRBJ1-3	TRBD1	-	CATSRFGQGFSGNTIYF	TGTGCCACCAGCAGATTCGGACAGGGGTTCTCTGGAAACACCATATATTTT
TRBV6-1	TRBJ1-4	TRBD1	-	CASSKVQGAVEKLFF	TGTGCCAGCAGTAAGGTCCAGGGGGCGGTTGAAAAACTGTTTTTT